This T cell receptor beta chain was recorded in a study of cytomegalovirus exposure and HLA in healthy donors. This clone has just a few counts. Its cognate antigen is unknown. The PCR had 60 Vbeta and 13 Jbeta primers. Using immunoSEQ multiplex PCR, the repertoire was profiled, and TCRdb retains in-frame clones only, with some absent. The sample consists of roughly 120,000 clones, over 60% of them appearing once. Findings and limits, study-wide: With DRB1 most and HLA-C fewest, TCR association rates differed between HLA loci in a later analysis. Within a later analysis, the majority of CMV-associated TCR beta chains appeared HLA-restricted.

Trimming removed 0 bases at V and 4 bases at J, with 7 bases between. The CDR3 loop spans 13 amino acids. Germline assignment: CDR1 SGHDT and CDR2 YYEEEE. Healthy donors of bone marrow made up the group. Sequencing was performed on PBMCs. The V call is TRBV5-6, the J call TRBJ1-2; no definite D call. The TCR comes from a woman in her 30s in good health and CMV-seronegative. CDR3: CASSLGQVYGYTF. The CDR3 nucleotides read TGTGCCAGCAGCTTGGGACAAGTCTATGGCTACACCTTC.